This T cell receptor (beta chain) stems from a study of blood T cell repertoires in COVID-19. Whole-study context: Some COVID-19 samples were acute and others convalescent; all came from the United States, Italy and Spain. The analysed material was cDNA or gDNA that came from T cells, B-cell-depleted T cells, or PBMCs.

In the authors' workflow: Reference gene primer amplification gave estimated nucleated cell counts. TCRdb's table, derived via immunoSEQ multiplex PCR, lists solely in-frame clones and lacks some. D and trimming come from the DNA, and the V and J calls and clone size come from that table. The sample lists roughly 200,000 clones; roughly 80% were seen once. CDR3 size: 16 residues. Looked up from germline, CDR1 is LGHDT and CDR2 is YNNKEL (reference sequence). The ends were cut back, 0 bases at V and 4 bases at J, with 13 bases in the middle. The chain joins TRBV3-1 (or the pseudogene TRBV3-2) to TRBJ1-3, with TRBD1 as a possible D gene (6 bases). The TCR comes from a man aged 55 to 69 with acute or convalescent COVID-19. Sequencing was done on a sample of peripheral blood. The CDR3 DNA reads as TGTGCCAGCAGCCAAGATGAGGGGGTTGCAGGAAACACCATATATTTT. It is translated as CASSQDEGVAGNTIYF.